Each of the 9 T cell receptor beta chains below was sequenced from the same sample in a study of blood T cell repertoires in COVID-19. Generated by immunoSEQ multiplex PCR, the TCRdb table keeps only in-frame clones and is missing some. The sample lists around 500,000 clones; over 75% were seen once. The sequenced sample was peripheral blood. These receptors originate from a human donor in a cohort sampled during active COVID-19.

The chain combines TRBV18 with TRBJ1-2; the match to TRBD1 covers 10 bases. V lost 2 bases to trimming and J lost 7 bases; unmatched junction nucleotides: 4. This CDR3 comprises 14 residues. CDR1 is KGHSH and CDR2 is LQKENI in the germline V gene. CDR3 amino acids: CASSPRQGAPGYTF. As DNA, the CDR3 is TGTGCCAGCTCACCAAGACAGGGGGCCCCTGGCTACACCTTC.

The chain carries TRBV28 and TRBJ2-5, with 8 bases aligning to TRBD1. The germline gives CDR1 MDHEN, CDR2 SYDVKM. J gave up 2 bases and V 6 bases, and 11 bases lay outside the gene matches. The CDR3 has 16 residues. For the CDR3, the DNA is TGTGCCAGCAGCCGCATCCTAGGACAGGGACAAGAGACCCAGTACTTC. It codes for CASSRILGQGQETQYF.

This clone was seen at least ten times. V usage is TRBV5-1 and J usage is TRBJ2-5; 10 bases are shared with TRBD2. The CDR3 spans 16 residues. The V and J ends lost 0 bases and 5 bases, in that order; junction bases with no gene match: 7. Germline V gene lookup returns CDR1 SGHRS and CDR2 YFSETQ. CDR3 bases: TGCGCCAGCAGCTTGGTGGCTAGCGGGAGTCATGAGACCCAGTACTTC. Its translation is CASSLVASGSHETQYF.

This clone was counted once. CDR3 nucleotide sequence: TGTGCCAGCTCACCTCGACTAGCGGGACTCAATGAGCAGTTCTTC. Translating gives CASSPRLAGLNEQFF. V and J are TRBV18 and TRBJ2-1; 11 bases align to TRBD2. There are 15 residues in the CDR3. Per germline, CDR1 KGHSH and CDR2 LQKENI. The V segment lost 3 bases and the J segment 6 bases; nucleotides outside the gene matches: 4.

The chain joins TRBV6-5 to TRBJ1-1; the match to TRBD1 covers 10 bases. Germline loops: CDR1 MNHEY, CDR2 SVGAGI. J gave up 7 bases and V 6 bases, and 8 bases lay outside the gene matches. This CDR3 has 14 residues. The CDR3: CASRDRGRAGEAFF. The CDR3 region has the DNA TGTGCCAGCAGAGACAGGGGGCGAGCTGGTGAAGCTTTCTTT.

The CDR3 nucleotides are TGTGCCAGCAGCTTGCGAGCCTCAACAGGGGGACTGTTCTACTATGGCTACACCTTC. Protein product: CASSLRASTGGLFYYGYTF. The chain has TRBV5-8 and TRBJ1-2; the match to TRBD1 covers 8 bases. CDR1 SGHTS and CDR2 YDEGEE come from the germline V gene. V lost 1 base, J lost 3 bases, and 17 bases stayed unmatched. The CDR3 consists of 19 residues.

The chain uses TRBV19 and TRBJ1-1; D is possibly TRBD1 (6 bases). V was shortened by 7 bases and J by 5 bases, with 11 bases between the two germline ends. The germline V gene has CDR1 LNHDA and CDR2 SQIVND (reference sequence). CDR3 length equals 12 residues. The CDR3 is CASTGQRTEAFF. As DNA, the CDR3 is TGTGCCAGTACGGGACAACGGACTGAAGCTTTCTTT. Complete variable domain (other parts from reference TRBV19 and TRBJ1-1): DGGITQSPKYLFRKEGQNVTLSCEQNLNHDAMYWYRQDPGQGLRLIYYSQIVNDFQKGDIAEGYSVSREKKESFPLTVTSAQKNPTAFYLCASTGQRTEAFFGQGTRLTVV.

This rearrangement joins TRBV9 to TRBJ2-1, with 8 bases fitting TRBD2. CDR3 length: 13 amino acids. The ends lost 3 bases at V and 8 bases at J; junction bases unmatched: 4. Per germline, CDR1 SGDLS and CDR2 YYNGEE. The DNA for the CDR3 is TGTGCCAGCAGCGAGACTAGCGAGTATGAGCAGTTCTTC. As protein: CASSETSEYEQFF.

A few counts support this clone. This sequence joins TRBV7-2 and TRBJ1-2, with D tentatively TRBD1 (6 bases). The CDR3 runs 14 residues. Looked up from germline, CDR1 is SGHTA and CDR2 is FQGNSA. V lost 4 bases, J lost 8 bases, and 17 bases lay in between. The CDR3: CASSSRGSPAGYTF. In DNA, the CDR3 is TGTGCCAGCAGCTCCAGGGGTTCTCCGGCAGGCTACACCTTC. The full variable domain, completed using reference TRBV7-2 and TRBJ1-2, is GAGVSQSPSNKVTEKGKDVELRCDPISGHTALYWYRQSLGQGLEFLIYFQGNSAPDKSGLPSDRFSAERTGGSVSTLTIQRTQQEDSAVYLCASSSRGSPAGYTFGSGTRLTVV.